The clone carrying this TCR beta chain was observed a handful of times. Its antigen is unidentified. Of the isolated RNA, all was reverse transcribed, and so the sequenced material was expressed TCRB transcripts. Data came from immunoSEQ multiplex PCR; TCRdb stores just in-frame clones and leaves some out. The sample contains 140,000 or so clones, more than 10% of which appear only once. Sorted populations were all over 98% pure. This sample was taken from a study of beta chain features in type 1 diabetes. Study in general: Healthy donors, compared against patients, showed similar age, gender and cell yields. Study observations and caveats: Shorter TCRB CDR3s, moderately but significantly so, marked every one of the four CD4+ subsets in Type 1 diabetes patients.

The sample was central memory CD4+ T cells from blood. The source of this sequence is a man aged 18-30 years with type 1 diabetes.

The CDR3 nucleotides read TGTGCCTGGAGCCAGCCGGGCCTCGCTGGAAACACCATATATTTT. Amino acids: CAWSQPGLAGNTIYF. The V gene is TRBV30, the J gene TRBJ1-3, with D hard to call. Germline-derived CDR1 and CDR2 are GTSNPN and SVGIG (reference sequence). V lost 3 bases and J 2 bases, leaving 14 bases between the germline ends. CDR3 length: 15 residues.